This entry describes one T cell receptor (beta chain). Original data processing: Cell counts per sample came from amplifying reference gene primers. The data were produced by immunoSEQ multiplex PCR, yet TCRdb's version contains in-frame clones alone and is incomplete. That table is the source of V, J and clone size, and D and trimming were worked out from the DNA. The data contain roughly 27,000 clones, 90% to 95% of them singletons. The CDR3 has 15 amino acids. Per germline, CDR1 KGHSH and CDR2 LQKENI. The trim removed 4 bases at V and 9 bases at J, leaving 8 bases unmatched. This entry is derived from a study of blood T cell repertoires in COVID-19.

The V call is TRBV18, the J call TRBJ2-3, with TRBD1 matching 12 bases. Sequenced material: peripheral blood. The source of this sequence is a human donor with active COVID-19. The donor label of this sample is uncertain. CDR3 bases: TGTGCCAGCTCACATCCGGGACAGGGGGCGTGGACGCAGTATTTT. This gives the protein CASSHPGQGAWTQYF.